Listed here are 10 T cell receptor beta chains from one sample, sequenced in a study of blood T cell repertoires in COVID-19. The method was immunoSEQ multiplex PCR; TCRdb's version includes in-frame clones alone and lacks a portion of them. This table holds 90,000 to 120,000 clones, around 66% found once. Sequenced material: peripheral blood. The receptors were sampled from a man aged 80 or over with acute or convalescent COVID-19.

V gene TRBV4-3 combines with J gene TRBJ1-3; D is unclear. Germline CDR1 and CDR2: LGHNA and YSLEER. CDR3 length: 15 amino acids. Trimming removed 2 bases from V and 0 bases from J, with 8 bases in between. CDR3 residues: CASSQRHHSGNTIYF. Written as DNA, the CDR3 is TGCGCCAGCAGCCAAAGACATCACTCTGGAAACACCATATATTTT.

The chain has TRBV15 and TRBJ2-7; 7 bases line up with TRBD1. The trim removed 5 bases at V and 2 bases at J, leaving 6 bases unmatched. The length of the CDR3 is 14 residues. CDR1 is LNHNV, CDR2 YYDKDF, per germline (reference sequence). The CDR3 loop reads CATSGSQGAYEQYF. CDR3 sequence (DNA): TGTGCCACCAGCGGAAGCCAGGGGGCCTACGAGCAGTACTTC.

This clone was seen a few times. Here the CDR3 reads CASRTEYGYTF. The DNA for the CDR3 is TGTGCCAGCAGGACAGAGTATGGCTACACCTTC. V gene TRBV6-6 combines with J gene TRBJ1-2; possible D gene TRBD1, 5 bases. V was trimmed by 6 bases and J by 5 bases, leaving 7 bases between them. CDR1 and CDR2 (germline): MNHNY, SVGAGI (reference sequence). The CDR3 loop spans 11 amino acids.

The CDR3 bases are TGCGCCAGCAGCCACGGACTAGCGGGAGGCCAAGAGACCCAGTACTTC. This codes for CASSHGLAGGQETQYF. This rearrangement joins TRBV4-3 to TRBJ2-5, with 14 nucleotides matching TRBD2. The ends lost 3 bases at V and 1 base at J; junction bases unmatched: 1. This CDR3 has 16 residues. The germline CDR1 and CDR2 sequences are LGHNA and YSLEER.

The rearrangement joins TRBV6-4 to TRBJ1-1, with D unresolved. Deletions cut 5 bases from V and 5 bases from J, with 12 bases between. The CDR3 contains 13 residues. Germline values: CDR1 MRHNA, CDR2 SNTAGT. The CDR3 sequence is CASSPQAGTEAFF. As DNA, the CDR3 is TGTGCCAGCAGTCCCCAGGCGGGGACTGAAGCTTTCTTT.

The chain has TRBV24-1 and TRBJ1-2; no definite D call. The CDR3 runs to 12 residues. The germline V gene encodes CDR1 KGHDR and CDR2 SFDVKD. V was trimmed by 0 bases and J by 10 bases, leaving 8 bases between them. The CDR3 is CATSDLEGHYTF. The CDR3 nucleotides are TGTGCCACCAGTGATTTGGAGGGTCACTACACCTTC.

The V call is TRBV5-4, the J call TRBJ2-1, with TRBD2 matching 8 bases. In germline, CDR1 is SGHNT, CDR2 YYREEE (reference sequence). This CDR3 is 15 amino acids long. The V and J ends lost 4 bases and 4 bases, in that order; junction bases with no gene match: 7. This CDR3 is CASSLSGAGYNEQFF. The CDR3 coding sequence is TGTGCCAGCAGCCTTAGCGGGGCGGGGTACAATGAGCAGTTCTTC.

This rearrangement joins TRBV7-8 to TRBJ2-5, with 8 bases matching TRBD2. Losses at the gene ends were 5 bases for V and 4 bases for J; bases not matched to a gene: 6. The V gene's germline CDR1 is SGHVS and CDR2 FQNEAQ. CDR3 size: 14 residues. CDR3 DNA sequence: TGTGCCAGCAGCCGCGGGAGGCTTCGAGAGACCCAGTACTTC. Protein sequence: CASSRGRLRETQYF. Full variable domain (outside the CDR3, taken from reference TRBV7-8 and TRBJ2-5): GAGVSQSPRYKVAKRGQDVALRCDPISGHVSLFWYQQALGQGPEFLTYFQNEAQLDKSGLPSDRFFAERPEGSVSTLKIQRTQQEDSAVYLCASSRGRLRETQYFGPGTRLLVL.

Remarks on this clone: This CDR3 is also generated by other DNA sequences in the sample. The chain employs TRBV19 and TRBJ2-1, with 13 bases that match TRBD2. After removal of 4 bases from V and 7 bases from J, the junction contained 7 bases not matched to a gene. Germline V gives CDR1 LNHDA, CDR2 SQIVND (reference sequence). The CDR3 has 16 amino acids. The CDR3, as DNA: TGTGCCAGTAGTAGACCGGGACTAGCGGGATTTAATGAGCAGTTCTTC. This translates into CASSRPGLAGFNEQFF.

This clone occurred a few times. The chain employs TRBV4-3 and TRBJ2-5; D may be TRBD2 (5 bases). V was pared by 4 bases and J by 5 bases, with 20 bases between. From germline, CDR1 is LGHNA and CDR2 YSLEER. The CDR3 spans 16 residues. CDR3 protein: CASSPNGPQRGETQYF. The CDR3 DNA is TGCGCCAGCAGCCCCAACGGGCCCCAGCGCGGGGAGACCCAGTACTTC.